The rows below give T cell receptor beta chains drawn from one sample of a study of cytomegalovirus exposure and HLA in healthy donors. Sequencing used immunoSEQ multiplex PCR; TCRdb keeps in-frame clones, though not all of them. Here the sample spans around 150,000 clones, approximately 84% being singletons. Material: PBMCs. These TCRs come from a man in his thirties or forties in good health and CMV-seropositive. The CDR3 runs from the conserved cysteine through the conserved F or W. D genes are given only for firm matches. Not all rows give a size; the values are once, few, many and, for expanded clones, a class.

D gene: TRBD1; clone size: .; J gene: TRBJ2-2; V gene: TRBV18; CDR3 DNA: TGTGCCAGCTCACCAAACAGGGGTTCTCCTTTGAACACCGGGGAGCTGTTTTTT; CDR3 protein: CASSPNRGSPLNTGELFF
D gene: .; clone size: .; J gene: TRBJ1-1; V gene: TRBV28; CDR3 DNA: TGTGCCAGCAGTTCGACTGGTTCAGCTTTCTTT; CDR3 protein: CASSSTGSAFF
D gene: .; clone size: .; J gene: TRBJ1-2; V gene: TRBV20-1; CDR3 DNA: TGCAGTGCTAGGGGAGGAGGCTACACCTTC; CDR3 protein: CSARGGGYTF
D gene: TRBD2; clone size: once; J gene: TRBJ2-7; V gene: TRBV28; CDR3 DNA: TGTGCCAGTTCGGGACTAGCGGGTTACGAGCAGTACTTC; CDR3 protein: CASSGLAGYEQYF
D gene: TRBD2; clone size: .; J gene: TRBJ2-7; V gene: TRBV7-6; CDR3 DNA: TGTGCCAGCAGCTTAGCGGCGGCTAGCGGGATCTACGAGCAGTACTTC; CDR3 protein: CASSLAAASGIYEQYF
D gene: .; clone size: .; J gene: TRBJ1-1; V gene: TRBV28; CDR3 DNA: TGTGCCAGCAGTCTCCAGGGAGGACGGACTGAAGCTTTCTTT; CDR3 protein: CASSLQGGRTEAFF
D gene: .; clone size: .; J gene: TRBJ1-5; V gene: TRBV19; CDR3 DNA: TGTGCCAGTAGTCCCCAGGGTGGGAATCAGCCCCAGCATTTT; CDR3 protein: CASSPQGGNQPQHF
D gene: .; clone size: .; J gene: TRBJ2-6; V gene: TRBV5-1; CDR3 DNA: TGCGCCAGCACCTATACAGGGTTCTCTGGGGCCAACGTCCTGACTTTC; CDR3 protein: CASTYTGFSGANVLTF
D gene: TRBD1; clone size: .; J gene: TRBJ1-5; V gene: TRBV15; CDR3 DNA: TGTGCCACCAGCCAGAACAGGGGGGATCAGCCCCAGCATTTT; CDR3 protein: CATSQNRGDQPQHF
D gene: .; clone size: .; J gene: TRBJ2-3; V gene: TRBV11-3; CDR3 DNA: TGTGCCAGCAGCTTAGAAGCGGGAGATACGCAGTATTTT; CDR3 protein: CASSLEAGDTQYF
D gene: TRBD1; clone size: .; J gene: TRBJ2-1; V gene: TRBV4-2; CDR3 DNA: TGTGCCAGCAGCCAAGAGGACAGGGGGGGGTTGGGTGAGCAGTTCTTC; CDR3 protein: CASSQEDRGGLGEQFF
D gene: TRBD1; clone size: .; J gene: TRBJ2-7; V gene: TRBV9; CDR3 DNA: TGTGCCAGCAGCGCCAAGGGGGCAGGGGGCGAGCAGTACTTC; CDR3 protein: CASSAKGAGGEQYF
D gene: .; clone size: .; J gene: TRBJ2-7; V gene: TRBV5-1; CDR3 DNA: TGCGCCAGCAGCTCGCAGCAAGGGGGTGGCGGCTACGAGCAGTACTTC; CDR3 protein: CASSSQQGGGGYEQYF